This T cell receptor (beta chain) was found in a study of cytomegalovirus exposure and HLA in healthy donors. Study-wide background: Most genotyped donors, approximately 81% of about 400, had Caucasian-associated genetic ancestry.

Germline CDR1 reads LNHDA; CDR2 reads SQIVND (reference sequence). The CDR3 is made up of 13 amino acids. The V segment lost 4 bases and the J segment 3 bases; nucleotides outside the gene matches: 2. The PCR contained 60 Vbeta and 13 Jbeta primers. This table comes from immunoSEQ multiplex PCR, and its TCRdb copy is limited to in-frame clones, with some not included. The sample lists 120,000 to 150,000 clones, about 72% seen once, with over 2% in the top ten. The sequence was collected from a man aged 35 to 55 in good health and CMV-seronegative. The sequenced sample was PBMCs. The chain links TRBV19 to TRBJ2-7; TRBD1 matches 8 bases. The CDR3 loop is CASSRGQGYEQYF. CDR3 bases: TGTGCCAGTAGTAGAGGACAGGGCTACGAGCAGTACTTC.